The clone carrying this T cell receptor beta chain was detected once. No antigen is known for it. One end of the junction varies from germline; a read error may be responsible. The data stem from a study of OX40 agonist ivuxolimab in advanced cancers. For the study at large: Ivuxolimab, an antibody acting as an agonist of OX40 (CD134), was used to treat patients. The group had a mean age of around 60 years, ranged from roughly 23 to 85, and was 80% to 85% male. People who had prior anti-PD-1, anti-PD-L1 or anti-CTLA-4 therapy could take part, and less than 50% had some.

Study-level results: CD8+ T cells (on average) carried more expanded clones than CD4+ T cells.

The repertoire was sequenced with immunoSEQ multiplex PCR; TCRdb's copy has only in-frame clones and lacks some. The sample shows 70,000 or so clones, 75% to 90% of them seen only once. The source was CD4+ or CD8+ T cells sorted from blood, collected in a trial of the OX40 agonist ivuxolimab. This clonotype was obtained from an adult with an advanced solid tumor such as melanoma, head and neck, liver or kidney cancer.

The CDR3 loop is CASSVSGTSGGLVLF. The CDR3 DNA sequence: TGTGCCAGTAGTGTCTCCGGGACTAGCGGGGGGCTGGTGCTTTTT. The chain links TRBV19 to TRBJ2-3, with TRBD2 matching 15 bases. This CDR3 spans 15 amino acids. Looked up from germline, CDR1 is LNHDA and CDR2 is SQIVND (reference sequence).